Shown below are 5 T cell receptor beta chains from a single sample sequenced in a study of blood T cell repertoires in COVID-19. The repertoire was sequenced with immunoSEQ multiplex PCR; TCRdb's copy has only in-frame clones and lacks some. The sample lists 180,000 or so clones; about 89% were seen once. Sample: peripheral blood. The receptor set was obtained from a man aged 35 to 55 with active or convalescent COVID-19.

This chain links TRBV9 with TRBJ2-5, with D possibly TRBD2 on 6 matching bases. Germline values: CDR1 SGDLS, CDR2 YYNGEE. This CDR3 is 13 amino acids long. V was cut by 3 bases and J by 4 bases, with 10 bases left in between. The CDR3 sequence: CASSADYAETQYF. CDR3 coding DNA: TGTGCCAGCAGCGCGGACTACGCAGAGACCCAGTACTTC.

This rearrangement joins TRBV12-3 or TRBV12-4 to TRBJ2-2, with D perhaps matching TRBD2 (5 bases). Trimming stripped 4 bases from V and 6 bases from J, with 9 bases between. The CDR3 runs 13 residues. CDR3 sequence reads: CASSWSGAGELFF. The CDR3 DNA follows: TGTGCCAGCAGTTGGTCCGGGGCCGGGGAGCTGTTTTTT.

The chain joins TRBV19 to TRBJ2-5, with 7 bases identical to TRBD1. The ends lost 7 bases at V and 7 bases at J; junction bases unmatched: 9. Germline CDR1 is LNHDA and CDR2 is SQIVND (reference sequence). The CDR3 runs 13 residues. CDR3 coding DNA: TGTGCCAGTATGAGGACAGGTCTGGCGACCCAGTACTTC. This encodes CASMRTGLATQYF.

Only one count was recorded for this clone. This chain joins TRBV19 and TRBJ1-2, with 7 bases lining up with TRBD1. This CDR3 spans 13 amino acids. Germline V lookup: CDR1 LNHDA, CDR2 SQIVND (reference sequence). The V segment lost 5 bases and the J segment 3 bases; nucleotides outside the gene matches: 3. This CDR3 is CASSDREDYGYTF. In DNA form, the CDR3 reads TGTGCCAGTAGTGACAGGGAAGACTATGGCTACACCTTC.

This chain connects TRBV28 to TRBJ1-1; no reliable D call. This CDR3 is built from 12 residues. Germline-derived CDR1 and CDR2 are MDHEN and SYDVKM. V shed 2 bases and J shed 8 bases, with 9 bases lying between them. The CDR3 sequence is CASSLRDGEAFF. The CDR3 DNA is TGTGCCAGCAGTTTACGGGATGGAGAAGCTTTCTTT.